This T cell receptor (beta chain) was recorded in a study of blood T cells in healthy people across ages. Overall study results and limits: Both higher diversity and more naive CD4+ cells marked long-lived donors when set against aged donors. Significant beta diversity loss was already apparent by age roughly 38, declining roughly linearly. The donors' CMV status was not determined, possibly confounding changes in expanded clonotypes.

The second PCR ran about 6 to 12 cycles with a sample-barcoded 5' primer and J-beta primers. MiXCR was run by TCRdb on the 5' RACE reads, yielding one entry per CDR3 protein. The sample contains about 900,000 distinct CDR3 sequences, around 49% of which appear only once. Each donor gave roughly 9.8 milliliters of peripheral blood. The CDR3 totals 12 residues. Germline lookup yields CDR1 SNHLY and CDR2 FYNNEI. J gave up 6 bases and V 6 bases, and 2 bases lay outside the gene matches. At least ten counts were recorded for this clonotype. What it recognizes is unknown. The chain recombines TRBV2 with TRBJ2-7; TRBD1 matches at 10 bases. This sequence was found in a man aged 25-45 years in good health. Sequences were obtained from blood. Here the CDR3 reads CASSRTGGEQYF. The CDR3 region has the DNA TGTGCCAGCAGCCGGACAGGGGGCGAGCAGTACTTC.